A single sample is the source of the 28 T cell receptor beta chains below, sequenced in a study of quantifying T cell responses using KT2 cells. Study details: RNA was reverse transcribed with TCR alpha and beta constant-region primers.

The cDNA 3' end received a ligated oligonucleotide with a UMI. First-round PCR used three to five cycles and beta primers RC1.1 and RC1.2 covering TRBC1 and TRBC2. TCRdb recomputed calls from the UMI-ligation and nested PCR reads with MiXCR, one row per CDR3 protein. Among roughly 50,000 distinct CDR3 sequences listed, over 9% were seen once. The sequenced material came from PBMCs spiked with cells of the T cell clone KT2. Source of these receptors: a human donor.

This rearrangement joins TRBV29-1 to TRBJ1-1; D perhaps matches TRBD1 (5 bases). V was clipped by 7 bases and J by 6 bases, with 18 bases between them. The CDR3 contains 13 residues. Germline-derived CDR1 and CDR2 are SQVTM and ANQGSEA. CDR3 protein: CSARTRRGAEAFF. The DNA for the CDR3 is TGCAGCGCCAGGACAAGGAGGGGAGCTGAAGCTTTCTTT.

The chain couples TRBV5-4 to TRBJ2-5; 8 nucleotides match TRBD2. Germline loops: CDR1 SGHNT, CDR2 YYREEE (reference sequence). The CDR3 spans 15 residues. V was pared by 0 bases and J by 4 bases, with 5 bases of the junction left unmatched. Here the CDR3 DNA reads TGTGCCAGCAGCTTGGCGGGGGGGAAAGGAGAGACCCAGTACTTC. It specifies CASSLAGGKGETQYF.

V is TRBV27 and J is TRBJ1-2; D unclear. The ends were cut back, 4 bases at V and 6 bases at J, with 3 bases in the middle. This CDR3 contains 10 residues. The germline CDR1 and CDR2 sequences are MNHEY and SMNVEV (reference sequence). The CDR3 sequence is CASSCHGYTF. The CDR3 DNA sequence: TGTGCCAGCAGTTGCCATGGCTACACCTTC.

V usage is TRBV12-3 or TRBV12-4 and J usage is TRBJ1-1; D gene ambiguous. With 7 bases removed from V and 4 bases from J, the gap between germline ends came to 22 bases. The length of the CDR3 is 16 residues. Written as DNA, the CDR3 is TGTGCCAGCACCCTCCCTCAGGTCGCGACTTCCACTGAAGCTTTCTTT. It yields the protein CASTLPQVATSTEAFF.

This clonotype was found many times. DNA for the CDR3: TGCAGCGTTGGTGACAGGGGGTACGAGCAGTACTTC. This sequence encodes CSVGDRGYEQYF. The chain couples TRBV29-1 to TRBJ2-7; 9 positions match TRBD1. Germline V gene lookup returns CDR1 SQVTM and CDR2 ANQGSEA. The CDR3 runs 12 residues. The V gene end was trimmed by 4 bases and the J gene end by 4 bases; junction bases not matched to a gene: 2.

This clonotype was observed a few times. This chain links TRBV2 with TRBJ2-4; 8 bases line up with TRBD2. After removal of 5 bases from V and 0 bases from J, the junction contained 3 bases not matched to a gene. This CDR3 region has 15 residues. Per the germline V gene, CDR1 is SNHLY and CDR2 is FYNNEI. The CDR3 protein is CASSRAGEAKNIQYF. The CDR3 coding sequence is TGTGCCAGCAGTCGAGCGGGGGAAGCCAAAAACATTCAGTACTTC.

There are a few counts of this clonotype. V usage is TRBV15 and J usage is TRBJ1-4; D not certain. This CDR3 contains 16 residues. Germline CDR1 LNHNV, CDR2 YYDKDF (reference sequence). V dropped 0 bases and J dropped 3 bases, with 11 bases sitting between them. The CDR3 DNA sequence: TGTGCCACCAGCAGAGATTATTTGAGATCTAATGAAAAACTGTTTTTT. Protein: CATSRDYLRSNEKLFF. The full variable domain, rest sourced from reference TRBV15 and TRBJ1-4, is DAMVIQNPRYQVTQFGKPVTLSCSQTLNHNVMYWYQQKSSQAPKLLFHYYDKDFNNEADTPDNFQSRRPNTSFCFLDIRSPGLGDTAMYLCATSRDYLRSNEKLFFGSGTQLSVL.

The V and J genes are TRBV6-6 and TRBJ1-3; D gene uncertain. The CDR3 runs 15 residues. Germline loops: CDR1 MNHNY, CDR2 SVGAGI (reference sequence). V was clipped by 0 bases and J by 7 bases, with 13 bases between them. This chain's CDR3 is CASSYSAGRGNTIYF. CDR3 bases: TGTGCCAGCAGTTACTCGGCAGGTCGCGGGAACACCATATATTTT.

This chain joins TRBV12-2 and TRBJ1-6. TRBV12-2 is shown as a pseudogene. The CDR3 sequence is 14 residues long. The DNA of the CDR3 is TGTGCAAGTCGCTCCGGCAGGGTTGATTCACCCCTCCACTTT. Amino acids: CASRSGRVDSPLHF.

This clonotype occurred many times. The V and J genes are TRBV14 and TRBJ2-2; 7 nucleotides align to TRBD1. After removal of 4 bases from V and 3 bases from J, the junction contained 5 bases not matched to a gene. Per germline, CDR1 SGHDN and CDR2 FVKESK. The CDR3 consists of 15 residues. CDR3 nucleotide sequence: TGTGCCAGCAGCCCGGGACAGTTTTACACCGGGGAGCTGTTTTTT. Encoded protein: CASSPGQFYTGELFF.

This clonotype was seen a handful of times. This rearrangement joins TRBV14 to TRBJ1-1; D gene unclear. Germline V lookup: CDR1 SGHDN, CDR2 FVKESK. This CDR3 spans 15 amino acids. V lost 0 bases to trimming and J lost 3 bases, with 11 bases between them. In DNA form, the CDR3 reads TGTGCCAGCAGCCAAGACGGGAGTGGGCACACTGAAGCTTTCTTT. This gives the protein CASSQDGSGHTEAFF.

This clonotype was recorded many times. CDR3 DNA: TGTGCCAGCAGTTACTCTCCCGACCCGGGTCACGAGCAGTACTTC. Residues: CASSYSPDPGHEQYF. This sequence joins TRBV6-5 and TRBJ2-7; D gene ambiguous. The CDR3 runs to 15 residues. Trimming pared 0 bases from V and 5 bases from J, leaving 14 bases between. Germline values: CDR1 MNHEY, CDR2 SVGAGI.

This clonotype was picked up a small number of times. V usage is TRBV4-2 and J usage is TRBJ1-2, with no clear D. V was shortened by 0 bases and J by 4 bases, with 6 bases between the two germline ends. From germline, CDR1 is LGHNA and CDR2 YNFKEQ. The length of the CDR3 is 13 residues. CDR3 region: CASSQDVSYGYTF. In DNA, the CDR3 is TGTGCCAGCAGCCAAGATGTGAGCTATGGCTACACCTTC.

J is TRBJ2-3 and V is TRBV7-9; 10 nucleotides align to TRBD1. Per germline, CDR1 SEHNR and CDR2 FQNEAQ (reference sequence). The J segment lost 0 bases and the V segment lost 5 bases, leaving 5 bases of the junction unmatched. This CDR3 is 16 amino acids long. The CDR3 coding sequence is TGTGCCAGCAGCCAGGGACAGGGGTACAGCACAGATACGCAGTATTTT. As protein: CASSQGQGYSTDTQYF.

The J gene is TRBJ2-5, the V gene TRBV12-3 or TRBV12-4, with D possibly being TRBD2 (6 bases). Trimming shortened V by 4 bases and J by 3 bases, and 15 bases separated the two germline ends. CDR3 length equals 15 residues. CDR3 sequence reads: CASSSPTGAEETQYF. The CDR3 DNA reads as TGTGCCAGCAGTTCTCCCACGGGAGCAGAAGAGACCCAGTACTTC.

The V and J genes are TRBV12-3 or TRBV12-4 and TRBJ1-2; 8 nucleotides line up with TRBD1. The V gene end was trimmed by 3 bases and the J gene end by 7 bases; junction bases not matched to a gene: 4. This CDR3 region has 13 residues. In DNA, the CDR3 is TGTGCCAGCAGTTTGCAGGGGGCGATTGGCTACACCTTC. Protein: CASSLQGAIGYTF.

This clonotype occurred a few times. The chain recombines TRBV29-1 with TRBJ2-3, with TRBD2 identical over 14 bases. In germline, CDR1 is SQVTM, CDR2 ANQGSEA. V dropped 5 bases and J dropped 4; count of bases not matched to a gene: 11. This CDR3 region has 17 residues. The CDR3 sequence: CSVFQPGLAGDADTQYF. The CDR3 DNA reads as TGCAGCGTTTTCCAACCGGGACTAGCGGGAGACGCAGATACGCAGTATTTT.

In nucleotides, the CDR3 is TGTGCCAGCAGCTCGCTGCGGGGGGGGGCCAACGTCCTGACTTTC. This sequence encodes CASSSLRGGANVLTF. V gene TRBV6-6 combines with J gene TRBJ2-6, with TRBD2 identical over 7 bases. Trimming removed 6 bases from V and 4 bases from J; junction bases left unmatched: 6. The CDR3 is 15 amino acids. Germline V lookup: CDR1 MNHNY, CDR2 SVGAGI (reference sequence).

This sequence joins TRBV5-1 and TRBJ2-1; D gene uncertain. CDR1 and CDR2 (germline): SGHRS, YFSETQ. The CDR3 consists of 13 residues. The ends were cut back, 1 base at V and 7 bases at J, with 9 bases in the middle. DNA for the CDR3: TGCGCCAGCAGCTTGTTGGACGGGAATGAGCAGTTCTTC. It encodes CASSLLDGNEQFF.

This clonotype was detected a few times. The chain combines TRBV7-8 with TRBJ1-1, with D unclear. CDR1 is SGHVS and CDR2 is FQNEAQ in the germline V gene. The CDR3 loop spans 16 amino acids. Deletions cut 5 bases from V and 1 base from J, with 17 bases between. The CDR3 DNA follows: TGTGCCAGCAGCCAACTTCCCGGGCTAGGGAACACTGAAGCTTTCTTT. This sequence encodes CASSQLPGLGNTEAFF.

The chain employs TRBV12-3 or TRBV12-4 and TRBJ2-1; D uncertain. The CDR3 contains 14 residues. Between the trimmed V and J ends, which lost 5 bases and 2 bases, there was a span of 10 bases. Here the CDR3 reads CASSLETPYNEQFF. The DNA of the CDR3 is TGTGCCAGCAGTCTTGAGACACCCTACAATGAGCAGTTCTTC.

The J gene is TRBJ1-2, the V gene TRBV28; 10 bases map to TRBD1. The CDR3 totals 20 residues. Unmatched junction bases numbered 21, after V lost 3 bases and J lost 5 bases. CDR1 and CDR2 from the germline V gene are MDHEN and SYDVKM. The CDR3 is CASSLVTVGDRGGGGYGYTF. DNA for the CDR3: TGTGCCAGCAGTTTGGTGACTGTGGGGGACAGGGGCGGCGGGGGGTATGGCTACACCTTC.

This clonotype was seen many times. CDR3 DNA sequence: TGTGCCAGCAGCCTGGGGGGCAGGGCGGATGGAGCTTTCTTT. Translation gives CASSLGGRADGAFF. The V gene is TRBV7-9, the J gene TRBJ1-1; possibly TRBD1 for D (6 bases). The V gene lost 5 bases and the J gene lost 10 bases, with 20 bases spanning the gap. The CDR3 has 14 amino acids. Germline CDR1 SEHNR, CDR2 FQNEAQ (reference sequence).

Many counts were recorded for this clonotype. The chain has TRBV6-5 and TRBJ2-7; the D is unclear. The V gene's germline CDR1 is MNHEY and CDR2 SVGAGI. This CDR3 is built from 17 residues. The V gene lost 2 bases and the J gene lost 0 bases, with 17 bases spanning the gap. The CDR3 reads CASSYAGGRGLSYEQYF. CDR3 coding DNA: TGTGCCAGCAGTTACGCAGGCGGTCGAGGTCTCTCCTACGAGCAGTACTTC.

In nucleotides, the CDR3 is TGTGCCAGCAGACAGGGCCCCTTTTCTGAAGCTTTCTTT. Its translation is CASRQGPFSEAFF. J is TRBJ1-1 and V is TRBV12-3 or TRBV12-4; D may be TRBD1 (6 bases). The CDR3 contains 13 residues. The V end lost 6 bases, the J end lost 6 bases, and 14 bases lay between the germline ends.

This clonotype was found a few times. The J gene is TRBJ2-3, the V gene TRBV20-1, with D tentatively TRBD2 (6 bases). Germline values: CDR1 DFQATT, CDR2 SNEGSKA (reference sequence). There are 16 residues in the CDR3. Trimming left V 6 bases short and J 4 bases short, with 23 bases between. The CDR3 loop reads CSAIGVLSGGADTQYF. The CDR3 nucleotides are TGCAGTGCCATAGGCGTCCTTAGCGGAGGGGCAGATACGCAGTATTTT.

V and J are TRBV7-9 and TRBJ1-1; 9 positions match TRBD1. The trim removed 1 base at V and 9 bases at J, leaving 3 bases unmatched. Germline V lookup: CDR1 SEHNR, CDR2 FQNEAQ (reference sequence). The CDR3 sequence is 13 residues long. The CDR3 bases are TGTGCCAGCAGCTTAGAAGGACAGGGGCAAGCTTTCTTT. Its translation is CASSLEGQGQAFF.

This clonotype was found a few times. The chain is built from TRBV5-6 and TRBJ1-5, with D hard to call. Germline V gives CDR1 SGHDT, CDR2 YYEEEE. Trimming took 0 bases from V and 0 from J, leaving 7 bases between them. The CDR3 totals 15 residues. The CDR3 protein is CASSLGRYSNQPQHF. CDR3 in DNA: TGTGCCAGCAGCTTGGGGCGGTATAGCAATCAGCCCCAGCATTTT. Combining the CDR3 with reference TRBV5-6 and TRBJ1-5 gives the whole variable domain DAGVTQSPTHLIKTRGQQVTLRCSPKSGHDTVSWYQQALGQGPQFIFQYYEEEERQRGNFPDRFSGHQFPNYSSELNVNALLLGDSALYLCASSLGRYSNQPQHFGDGTRLSIL.